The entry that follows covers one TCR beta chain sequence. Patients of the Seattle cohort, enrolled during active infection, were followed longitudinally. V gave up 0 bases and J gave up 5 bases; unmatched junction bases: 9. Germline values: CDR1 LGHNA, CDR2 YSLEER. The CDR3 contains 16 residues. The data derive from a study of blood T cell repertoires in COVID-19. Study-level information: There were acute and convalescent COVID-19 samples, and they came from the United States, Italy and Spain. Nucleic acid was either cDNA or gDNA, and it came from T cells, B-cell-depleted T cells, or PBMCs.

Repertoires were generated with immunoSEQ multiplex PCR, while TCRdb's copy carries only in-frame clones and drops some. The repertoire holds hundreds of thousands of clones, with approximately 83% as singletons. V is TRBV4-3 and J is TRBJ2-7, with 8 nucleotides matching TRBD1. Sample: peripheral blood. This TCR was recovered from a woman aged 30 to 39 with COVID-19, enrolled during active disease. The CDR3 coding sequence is TGCGCCAGCAGCCAAGATTATGGACAGGGTGCAGACGAGCAGTACTTC. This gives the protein CASSQDYGQGADEQYF.